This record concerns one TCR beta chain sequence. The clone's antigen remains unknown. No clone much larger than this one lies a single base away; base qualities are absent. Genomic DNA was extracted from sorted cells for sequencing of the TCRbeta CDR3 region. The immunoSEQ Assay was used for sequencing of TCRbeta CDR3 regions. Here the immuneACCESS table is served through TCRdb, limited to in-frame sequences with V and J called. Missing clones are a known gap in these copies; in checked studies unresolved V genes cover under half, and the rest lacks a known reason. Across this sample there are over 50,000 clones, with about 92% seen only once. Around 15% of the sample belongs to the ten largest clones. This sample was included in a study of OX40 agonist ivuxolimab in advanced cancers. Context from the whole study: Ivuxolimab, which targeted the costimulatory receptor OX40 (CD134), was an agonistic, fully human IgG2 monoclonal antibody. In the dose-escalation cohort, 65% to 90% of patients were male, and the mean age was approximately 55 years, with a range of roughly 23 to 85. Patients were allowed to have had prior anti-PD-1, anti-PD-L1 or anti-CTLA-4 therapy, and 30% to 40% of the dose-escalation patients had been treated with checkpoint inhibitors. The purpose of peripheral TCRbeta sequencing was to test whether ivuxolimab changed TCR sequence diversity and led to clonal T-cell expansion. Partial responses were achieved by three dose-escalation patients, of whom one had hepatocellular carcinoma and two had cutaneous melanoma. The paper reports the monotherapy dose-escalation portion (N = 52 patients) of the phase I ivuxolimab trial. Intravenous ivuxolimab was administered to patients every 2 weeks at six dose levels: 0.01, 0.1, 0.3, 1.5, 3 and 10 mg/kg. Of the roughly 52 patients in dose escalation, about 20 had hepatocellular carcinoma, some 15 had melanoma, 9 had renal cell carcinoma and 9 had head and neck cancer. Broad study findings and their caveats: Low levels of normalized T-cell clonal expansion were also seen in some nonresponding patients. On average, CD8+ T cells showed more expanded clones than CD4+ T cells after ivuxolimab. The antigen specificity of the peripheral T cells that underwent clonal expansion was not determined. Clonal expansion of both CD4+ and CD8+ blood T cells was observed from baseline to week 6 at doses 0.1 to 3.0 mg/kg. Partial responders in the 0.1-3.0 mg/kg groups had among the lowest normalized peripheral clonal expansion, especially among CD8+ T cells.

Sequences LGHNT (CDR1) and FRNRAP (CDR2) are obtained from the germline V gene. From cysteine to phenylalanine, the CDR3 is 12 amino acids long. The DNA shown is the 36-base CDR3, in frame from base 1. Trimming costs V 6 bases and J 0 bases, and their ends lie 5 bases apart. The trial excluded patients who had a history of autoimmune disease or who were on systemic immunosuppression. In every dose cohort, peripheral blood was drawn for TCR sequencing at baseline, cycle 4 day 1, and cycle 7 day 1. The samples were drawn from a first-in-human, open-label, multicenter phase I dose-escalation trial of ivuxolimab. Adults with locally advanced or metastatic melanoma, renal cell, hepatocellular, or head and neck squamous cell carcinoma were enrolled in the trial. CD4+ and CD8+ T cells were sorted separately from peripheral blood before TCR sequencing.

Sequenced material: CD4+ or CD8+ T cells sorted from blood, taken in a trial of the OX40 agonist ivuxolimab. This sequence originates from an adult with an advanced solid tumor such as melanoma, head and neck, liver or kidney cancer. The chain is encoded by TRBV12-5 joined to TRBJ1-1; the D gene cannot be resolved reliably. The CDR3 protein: CASGQMNTEAFF. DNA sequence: TGTGCTAGTGGACAAATGAACACTGAAGCTTTCTTT.